This T cell receptor (beta chain) emerged from a study of T cell repertoires in cytomegalovirus infection. Looking at the study overall: CMV infection plus the matching HLA type was flagged by public TCR beta signatures. Study-level results: Cumulative frequency of public TCR beta families picked out carriers of CMV plus the relevant HLA.

Trimming stripped 0 bases from V and 1 base from J, with 23 bases between. This CDR3 spans 21 amino acids. The germline V gene has CDR1 KGHDR and CDR2 SFDVKD. A note on this clonotype: What it binds is not known.

TCRdb used MiXCR to reprocess the reads, holding one entry per CDR3 protein. Found here are about 180,000 distinct CDR3 sequences, 17% of them singletons; the top ten hold less than 25%. The sequence was obtained from a human donor in good health (CMV status not recorded). Some clones in this sample may be carry-over from other donors' samples. The V and J genes are TRBV24-1 and TRBJ2-2, with D possibly being TRBD2 (5 bases). The source material was CD8+ T cells from PBMCs. CDR3 loop: CATSDLSRSGLNQKNTGELFF. CDR3 bases: TGTGCCACCAGTGATTTGTCGAGGTCGGGGTTAAACCAGAAGAACACCGGGGAGCTGTTTTTT.